This TCR beta chain appears in the sequencing data of a study of CD8 T cells in ankylosing spondylitis. Study findings and constraints: Earlier studies detected some motif variants in reactive arthritis synovial fluid and blood.

This clonotype was detected ten times or more. Antigen specificity is unknown. Via MiXCR, TCRdb re-called the 5' RACE reads, giving one row per CDR3 protein. Of 230,000 or so distinct CDR3 sequences in the sample, about 24% were seen once. The CDR3 consists of 14 residues. After removal of 7 bases from V and 4 bases from J, the junction contained 10 bases not matched to a gene. Germline V lookup: CDR1 SQVTM, CDR2 ANQGSEA. V and J are TRBV29-1 and TRBJ2-3; TRBD1 aligns across 8 bases. The sample consisted of blood, either unsorted or a sorted T cell fraction (not recorded which). The source of this sequence is a male donor with ankylosing spondylitis or in good health (not recorded which). CDR3 nucleotides: TGCAGCGAGTGGGGGACAGGCTTGGCAGATACGCAGTATTTT. Translation: CSEWGTGLADTQYF.